The clone carrying this TCR beta chain was counted between two and nine times. The antigen is not known. The sample comes from a study of blood T cells in healthy people across ages. Through a sample-barcoded 5' primer and a J-beta primer mix, a second PCR was run for about 6 to 11 cycles. TCRdb re-analysed the 5' RACE reads in MiXCR, keeping a single row per CDR3 protein. The sample has hundreds of thousands of distinct CDR3 sequences, around two fifths seen once. Study results and limitations: TCR beta diversity tracked closely with naive T cell percentage.

The individuals who served as donors were healthy Caucasians living in Russia, aged roughly 6 to 90. Each individual donor underwent a draw of about 9.1 milliliters of peripheral blood. In germline, CDR1 is MGHRA, CDR2 YSYEKL. The CDR3 runs 14 residues. V was pared by 1 base and J by 4 bases, with 8 bases between. Input material: blood. This sequence joins TRBV4-1 and TRBJ2-1; D remains unclear. This TCR derives from a man in his sixties in good health. CDR3 loop: CASSQVSLYNEQFF. The CDR3 bases are TGCGCCAGCAGCCAAGTTTCACTATACAATGAGCAGTTCTTC.